This T cell receptor (beta chain) was sequenced for a study of T cells in Graves' hyperthyroidism and ophthalmopathy. This CDR3 is 12 amino acids long. V was pared by 7 bases and J by 4 bases, with 8 bases between. This clonotype was observed a single time. Amplified TCR beta CDR3 regions derived from RNA transcripts. Carried out on the TCR CDR3, a first-round RT-PCR used the HTBI primer set. TCRdb passed the multiplex PCR reads through MiXCR, listing each CDR3 protein once. Here the sample spans about 520,000 distinct CDR3 sequences, less than 25% being singletons. Input material: blood. This TCR derives from a young woman with Graves' ophthalmopathy. J is TRBJ1-5 and V is TRBV12-3 or TRBV12-4; no firm D call. CDR3 loop: CASTVWNQPQHF. DNA of the CDR3: TGTGCCAGCACAGTATGGAATCAGCCCCAGCATTTT.